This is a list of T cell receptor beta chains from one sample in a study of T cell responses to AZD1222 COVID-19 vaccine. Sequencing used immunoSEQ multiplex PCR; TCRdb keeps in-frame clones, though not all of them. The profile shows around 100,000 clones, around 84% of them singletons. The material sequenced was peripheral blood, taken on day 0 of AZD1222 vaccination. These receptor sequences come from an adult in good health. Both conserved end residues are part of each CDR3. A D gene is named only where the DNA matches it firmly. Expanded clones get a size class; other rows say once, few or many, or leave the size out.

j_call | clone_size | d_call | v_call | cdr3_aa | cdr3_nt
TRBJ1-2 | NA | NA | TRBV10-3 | CAISEYGSNYGYTF | TGTGCCATCAGTGAGTATGGTTCTAACTATGGCTACACCTTC
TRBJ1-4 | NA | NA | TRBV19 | CASSMEGVREKLFF | TGTGCCAGTAGTATGGAAGGGGTCCGGGAAAAACTGTTTTTT
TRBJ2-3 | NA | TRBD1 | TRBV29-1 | CSVGTGVTSTDTQYF | TGCAGCGTTGGGACAGGAGTTACTAGCACAGATACGCAGTATTTT
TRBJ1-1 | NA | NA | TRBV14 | CASSQDRGPLSHTEAFF | TGTGCCAGCAGCCAAGATCGAGGGCCTCTGTCCCACACTGAAGCTTTCTTT
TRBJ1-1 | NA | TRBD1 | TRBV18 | CASSTTTGSEAFF | TGTGCCAGCTCAACAACGACAGGGTCTGAAGCTTTCTTT
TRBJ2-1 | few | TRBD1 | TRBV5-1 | CASSSPGQGFNEQFF | TGCGCCAGCAGCTCTCCGGGACAGGGGTTCAATGAGCAGTTCTTC
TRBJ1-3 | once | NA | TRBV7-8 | CASSPRTFSGNTIYF | TGTGCCAGCAGCCCTCGAACCTTCTCTGGAAACACCATATATTTT
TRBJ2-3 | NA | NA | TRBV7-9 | CASSLEGRRWTDTQYF | TGTGCCAGCAGCTTAGAGGGCAGGCGGTGGACAGATACGCAGTATTTT
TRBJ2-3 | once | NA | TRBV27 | CASSLSYQSTDTQYF | TGTGCCAGCAGTTTATCGTACCAGAGCACAGATACGCAGTATTTT
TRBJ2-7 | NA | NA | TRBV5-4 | CASNTGAGEQYF | TGTGCCAGCAACACGGGGGCGGGCGAGCAGTACTTC
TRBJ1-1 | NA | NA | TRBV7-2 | CASSLDPAAGAEAFF | TGTGCCAGCAGCTTAGACCCGGCTGCAGGGGCCGAAGCTTTCTTT
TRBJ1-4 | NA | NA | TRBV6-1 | CASSEPGTAF | TGTGCCAGCAGTGAACCGGGGACTGCATTT
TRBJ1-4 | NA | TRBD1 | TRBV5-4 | CASSLDGTGDEKLFF | TGTGCCAGCAGCTTGGACGGGACAGGGGACGAAAAACTGTTTTTT
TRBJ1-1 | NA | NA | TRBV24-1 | CATSARAGTEAFF | TGTGCCACCAGTGCTCGGGCTGGGACTGAAGCTTTCTTT
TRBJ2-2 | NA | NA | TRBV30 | CAWKSGASDTGELFF | TGTGCCTGGAAATCGGGGGCTAGCGACACCGGGGAGCTGTTTTTT
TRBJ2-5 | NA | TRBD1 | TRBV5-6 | CASSRDRNGQETQYF | TGTGCCAGCAGCAGGGACAGGAATGGGCAAGAGACCCAGTACTTC
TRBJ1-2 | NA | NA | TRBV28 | CASSIGRNYGYTF | TGTGCCAGCAGCATTGGTCGTAACTATGGCTACACCTTC
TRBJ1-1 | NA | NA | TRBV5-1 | CASSLVTGKNTEAFF | TGCGCCAGCAGCTTGGTTACAGGGAAGAACACTGAAGCTTTCTTT
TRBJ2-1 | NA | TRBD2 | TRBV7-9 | CASSFGLAGGYNEQFF | TGTGCCAGCAGCTTCGGACTAGCGGGAGGATACAATGAGCAGTTCTTC
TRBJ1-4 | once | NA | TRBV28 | CASRPARAIGEKLFF | TGTGCCAGCAGGCCTGCTAGGGCGATCGGAGAAAAACTGTTTTTT